These 26 T cell receptor beta chains came from one sample sequenced in a study of beta chain features in type 1 diabetes. Study outcomes and limitations: Shorter TCRB CDR3s, moderately but significantly so, marked every one of the four CD4+ subsets in Type 1 diabetes patients.

Expressed TCRB transcripts were sequenced because the entire RNA isolate underwent reverse transcription. Method: immunoSEQ multiplex PCR; TCRdb's copy keeps in-frame clones and lacks some. This sample yields approximately 280,000 clones, of which approximately 15% are seen a single time; more than 0.015% belongs to the top ten. These TCRs' antigens remain unknown. What was sequenced was naive CD4+ T cells from blood. The receptors stem from a man aged 18 to 35 with type 1 diabetes.

This clone was counted between two and nine times. The V and J genes are TRBV7-9 and TRBJ1-1, with no clear D. V lost 7 bases and J 3 bases, leaving 12 bases between the germline ends. Germline loops: CDR1 SEHNR, CDR2 FQNEAQ (reference sequence). The CDR3 spans 13 residues. The CDR3 region has the DNA TGTGCCAGCACCCTAAGGAGGGACACTGAAGCTTTCTTT. Its protein product is CASTLRRDTEAFF.

This clone was detected only a few times. The chain recombines TRBV7-9 with TRBJ2-6; D is perhaps TRBD2 (7 bases). CDR3 length equals 16 residues. Trimming stripped 8 bases from V and 6 bases from J, with 20 bases between. CDR1 and CDR2 (germline): SEHNR, FQNEAQ (reference sequence). Written as DNA, the CDR3 is TGTGCCAGCGGGGGGGGCTTCTGGGTTAAGGCCAACGTCCTGACTTTC. This translates into CASGGGFWVKANVLTF.

This clone has just a few counts. This CDR3 is CASSIGQGVYEQYF. The CDR3 nucleotides read TGTGCCAGTAGTATCGGTCAGGGGGTATACGAGCAGTACTTC. The rearrangement links TRBV19 to TRBJ2-7; 7 positions match TRBD1. The germline V gene encodes CDR1 LNHDA and CDR2 SQIVND (reference sequence). J lost 4 bases, V lost 3 bases, and 6 bases had no gene match. The CDR3 is 14 residues long.

This chain joins TRBV4-2 and TRBJ2-7; tentatively, D is TRBD2 (6 bases). CDR3 length: 17 amino acids. Germline V gene sequence: CDR1 LGHNA, CDR2 YNFKEQ. Trimming left V 4 bases short and J 0 bases short, with 19 bases between. The CDR3 DNA is TGTGCCAGCAGCCCTTACACCGGGAGCCCGAGCTCCTACGAGCAGTACTTC. Encoded protein: CASSPYTGSPSSYEQYF.

In this sample, this clone turned up a few times. J is TRBJ1-1 and V is TRBV30; a possible D gene is TRBD1 (5 bases). The CDR3 consists of 11 residues. From germline, CDR1 is GTSNPN and CDR2 SVGIG (reference sequence). Trimming removed 5 bases at V and 3 bases at J, with 7 bases between. As DNA, the CDR3 is TGTGCCTGGGGGGGGTACACTGAAGCTTTCTTT. Protein product: CAWGGYTEAFF.

V is TRBV5-1 and J is TRBJ2-1, with D unresolved. V lost 2 bases to trimming and J lost 10 bases, with 10 bases between them. The V gene's germline CDR1 is SGHRS and CDR2 YFSETQ. This CDR3 comprises 12 residues. The CDR3 DNA sequence: TGCGCCAGCAGCTTCCCCTCTAAGGAGCAGTTCTTC. Protein product: CASSFPSKEQFF.

This clone was picked up one time. The V gene is TRBV6-5, the J gene TRBJ2-7; 10 bases match TRBD2. The CDR3 runs to 14 residues. The germline V gene encodes CDR1 MNHEY and CDR2 SVGAGI. The ends lost 4 bases at V and 0 bases at J; junction bases unmatched: 0. The CDR3 coding sequence is TGTGCCAGCAGTTTAGCGGGAGGCTCCTACGAGCAGTACTTC. It is translated as CASSLAGGSYEQYF.

CDR3 region: CASSLTSGRDNEQFF. The CDR3 nucleotides read TGTGCCAGCAGCTTGACTAGCGGGAGGGACAATGAGCAGTTCTTC. J is TRBJ2-1 and V is TRBV7-9, with 14 positions matching TRBD2. The CDR3 extends over 15 amino acids. The V segment lost 3 bases and the J segment 5 bases; nucleotides outside the gene matches: 0. Germline loops: CDR1 SEHNR, CDR2 FQNEAQ (reference sequence).

Only a few counts were recorded for this clone. This chain connects TRBV6-7 to TRBJ1-2; D possibly corresponds to TRBD1 (5 bases). TRBV6-7 is assigned to the ORF class and has an uncertain function. Trimming took 5 bases from V and 6 from J, leaving 13 bases between them. CDR3 size: 13 residues. CDR3 loop: CASSRTCPNGYTF. CDR3 sequence (DNA): TGTGCCAGCAGTAGGACATGCCCCAATGGCTACACCTTC.

The rearrangement links TRBV5-1 to TRBJ2-7, with a weak D call TRBD1 (6 bases). The germline V and J ends were trimmed by 4 bases and 4 bases, with 15 bases remaining between them. Per germline, CDR1 SGHRS and CDR2 YFSETQ. This CDR3 spans 14 amino acids. The CDR3 DNA is TGCGCCAGCAGCAACCGGGGACACCCTTACGAGCAGTACTTC. Its translation is CASSNRGHPYEQYF.

To note about this clone: Other DNA sequences within the sample encode an identical CDR3. The chain employs TRBV18 and TRBJ2-7, with TRBD1 identical over 10 bases. Germline loops: CDR1 KGHSH, CDR2 LQKENI. The CDR3 is 14 amino acids. V shed 2 bases and J 4 bases; nucleotides not matched to a gene: 2. In DNA, the CDR3 is TGTGCCAGCTCACCAAGGGGACAGGGGTACGAGCAGTACTTC. It encodes CASSPRGQGYEQYF. Combining the CDR3 with reference TRBV18 and TRBJ2-7 gives the whole variable domain NAGVMQNPRHLVRRRGQEARLRCSPMKGHSHVYWYRQLPEEGLKFMVYLQKENIIDESGMPKERFSAEFPKEGPSILRIQQVVRGDSAAYFCASSPRGQGYEQYFGPGTRLTVT.

This chain joins TRBV5-6 and TRBJ2-1; 11 bases align to TRBD2. This CDR3 spans 15 amino acids. Germline-derived CDR1 and CDR2 are SGHDT and YYEEEE. Unmatched junction bases numbered 3, after V lost 3 bases and J lost 4 bases. The CDR3 DNA follows: TGTGCCAGCAGCTACCTAGCGGGGGGTTACAATGAGCAGTTCTTC. Translated, it gives CASSYLAGGYNEQFF.

This clone was counted only a few times. This chain uses TRBV29-1 with TRBJ2-7; D might be TRBD2 (5 bases). The CDR3 is 10 residues long. V lost 4 bases to trimming and J lost 4 bases, with 5 bases between them. Germline V lookup: CDR1 SQVTM, CDR2 ANQGSEA. The CDR3 protein is CSVGTYEQYF. The CDR3, as DNA: TGCAGCGTTGGGACTTACGAGCAGTACTTC.

This clone was counted between two and nine times. V is TRBV4-2 and J is TRBJ2-7; maybe TRBD2 (8 bases). Germline-derived CDR1 and CDR2 are LGHNA and YNFKEQ. Trimming took 3 bases from V and 3 from J, leaving 24 bases between them. The CDR3 length is 18 residues. This CDR3 is CASSQKGGSGSAYYEQYF. Here the CDR3 DNA reads TGTGCCAGCAGCCAGAAAGGGGGCAGCGGGAGTGCCTACTACGAGCAGTACTTC.

The rearrangement joins TRBV7-9 to TRBJ2-1; 8 bases are shared with TRBD1. There are 12 residues in the CDR3. Germline V gene sequence: CDR1 SEHNR, CDR2 FQNEAQ (reference sequence). J was trimmed by 10 bases and V by 10 bases; bases with no gene match: 9. This chain's CDR3 is CANDRGRSEQFF. CDR3 nucleotides: TGTGCCAATGACAGGGGACGGTCCGAGCAGTTCTTC.

The chain recombines TRBV19 with TRBJ2-1; no firm D call. CDR1 and CDR2 (germline): LNHDA, SQIVND (reference sequence). The CDR3 extends over 12 amino acids. Trimming shortened V by 6 bases and J by 8 bases, and 11 bases separated the two germline ends. CDR3 coding DNA: TGTGCCAGTAGGACATCTTGGGATGAGCAGTTCTTC. Protein: CASRTSWDEQFF.

V and J are TRBV4-2 and TRBJ2-1, with 11 bases lining up with TRBD2. In germline, CDR1 is LGHNA, CDR2 YNFKEQ. Unmatched junction bases numbered 4, after V lost 0 bases and J lost 6 bases. The CDR3 has 16 amino acids. The DNA of the CDR3 is TGTGCCAGCAGCCAAGATGGGACTAGCGGACCCAATGAGCAGTTCTTC. Translated, it gives CASSQDGTSGPNEQFF.

The chain is built from TRBV9 and TRBJ2-3, with TRBD2 matching 9 bases. V lost 0 bases, J lost 2 bases, and 4 bases stayed unmatched. CDR3 length: 16 residues. Germline-derived CDR1 and CDR2 are SGDLS and YYNGEE. CDR3 protein: CASSVGRGGHTDTQYF. The CDR3 DNA sequence: TGTGCCAGCAGCGTAGGGCGGGGGGGCCACACAGATACGCAGTATTTT.

This clone was seen only a few times. The chain couples TRBV5-1 to TRBJ1-1, with D uncertain. Germline V gene lookup returns CDR1 SGHRS and CDR2 YFSETQ. Trimming pared 0 bases from V and 1 base from J, leaving 10 bases between. The CDR3 is 15 amino acids. The CDR3 sequence is CASSLAQPGNTEAFF. The CDR3 nucleotides are TGCGCCAGCAGCTTGGCCCAGCCGGGGAACACTGAAGCTTTCTTT.

V is TRBV18 and J is TRBJ1-4; D may be TRBD1 (6 bases). The V end was cut by 8 bases, the J end by 7 bases, with 17 bases between. There are 14 residues in the CDR3. Germline V gene data show CDR1 as KGHSH and CDR2 as LQKENI. The CDR3 nucleotides are TGTGCCAGCCGACCGGGACAAGGAGGTGAAAAACTGTTTTTT. This encodes CASRPGQGGEKLFF.

This clone was seen more than once but under ten times. The rearrangement joins TRBV29-1 to TRBJ1-5, with TRBD1 matching 10 bases. V shed 7 bases and J 7 bases; nucleotides not matched to a gene: 10. Germline V CDR1 and CDR2: SQVTM, ANQGSEA. The CDR3 has 14 amino acids. CDR3 nucleotides: TGCAGCGCCACGGGACAGGGGTTGGGGCAGCCCCAGCATTTT. It translates to CSATGQGLGQPQHF.

The rearrangement uses TRBV6-5 and TRBJ2-5; the match to TRBD1 covers 7 bases. The ends lost 6 bases at V and 1 base at J; junction bases unmatched: 8. The CDR3 loop spans 15 amino acids. CDR1 is MNHEY and CDR2 is SVGAGI in the germline V gene. CDR3 in amino acids: CASRDPRQGQETQYF. CDR3 nucleotides: TGTGCCAGCAGAGACCCAAGACAGGGCCAAGAGACCCAGTACTTC.

The gene calls are TRBV5-4 and TRBJ2-5, with no clear D. With 5 bases removed from V and 0 bases from J, the gap between germline ends came to 11 bases. There are 14 residues in the CDR3. Germline values: CDR1 SGHNT, CDR2 YYREEE (reference sequence). CDR3 nucleotide sequence: TGTGCCAGCAGAAACAGTCTGCACCAAGAGACCCAGTACTTC. This gives the protein CASRNSLHQETQYF.

This chain links TRBV4-3 with TRBJ1-5; D may be TRBD1 (6 bases). Germline V gene lookup returns CDR1 LGHNA and CDR2 YSLEER. The CDR3 contains 17 residues. The V and J ends lost 1 base and 6 bases respectively, with 19 bases between them. The CDR3 is CASSQGPRGANSQPQHF. CDR3 DNA sequence: TGCGCCAGCAGCCAAGGACCTCGGGGGGCTAACAGTCAGCCCCAGCATTTT.

The chain joins TRBV30 to TRBJ2-1; 9 bases are a match to TRBD1. CDR1 and CDR2 from the germline V gene are GTSNPN and SVGIG (reference sequence). V was clipped by 2 bases and J by 10 bases; unmatched bases: 12. This CDR3 is 15 amino acids long. CDR3 sequence reads: CAWSSPGQGLGEQFF. The DNA of the CDR3 is TGTGCCTGGAGTTCTCCGGGACAGGGTCTTGGCGAGCAGTTCTTC.

This chain connects TRBV2 to TRBJ2-2; a possible D gene is TRBD1 (6 bases). The CDR3 runs to 17 residues. V was clipped by 6 bases and J by 6 bases, with 23 bases between them. Germline-derived CDR1 and CDR2 are SNHLY and FYNNEI. The CDR3 reads CASRETGTAFGSGELFF. The DNA for the CDR3 is TGTGCCAGCAGGGAGACAGGAACTGCGTTTGGCTCCGGGGAGCTGTTTTTT.